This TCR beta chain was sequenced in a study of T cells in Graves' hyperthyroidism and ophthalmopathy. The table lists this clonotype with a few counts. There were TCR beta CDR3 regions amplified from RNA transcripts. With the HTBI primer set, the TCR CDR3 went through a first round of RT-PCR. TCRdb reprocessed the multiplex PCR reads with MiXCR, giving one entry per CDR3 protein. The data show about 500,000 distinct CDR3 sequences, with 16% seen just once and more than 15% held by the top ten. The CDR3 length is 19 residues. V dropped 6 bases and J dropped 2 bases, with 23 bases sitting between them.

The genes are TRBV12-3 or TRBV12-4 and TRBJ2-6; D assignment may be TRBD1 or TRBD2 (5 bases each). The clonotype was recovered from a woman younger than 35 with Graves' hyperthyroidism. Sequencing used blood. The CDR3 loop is CASSLRGPWLGTGANVLTF. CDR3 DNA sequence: TGTGCCAGCAGCCTACGGGGACCCTGGCTGGGTACTGGGGCCAACGTCCTGACTTTC.